The 27 T cell receptor beta chains listed next were all sequenced from one sample in a study of blood T cell repertoires in COVID-19. Assay used: immunoSEQ multiplex PCR; TCRdb lists only in-frame clones, some missing. The table includes hundreds of thousands of clones, around nine tenths detected once. The sequencing sample was made of peripheral blood. The receptor source for this set is a woman aged 50 to 65 with active or convalescent COVID-19.

The rearrangement links TRBV28 to TRBJ2-7; 9 nucleotides match TRBD2. The CDR3 runs to 15 residues. With 3 bases clipped from V and 2 bases from J, the junction kept 5 bases outside the gene matches. CDR1 is MDHEN and CDR2 is SYDVKM in the germline V gene. CDR3 sequence reads: CASSFAGGLAYEQYF. For the CDR3, the DNA is TGTGCCAGCAGTTTCGCGGGAGGGTTGGCCTACGAGCAGTACTTC. Filled out from reference TRBV28 and TRBJ2-7, the complete variable domain reads DVKVTQSSRYLVKRTGEKVFLECVQDMDHENMFWYRQDPGLGLRLIYFSYDVKMKEKGDIPEGYSVSREKKERFSLILESASTNQTSMYLCASSFAGGLAYEQYFGPGTRLTVT.

Comment on this clone: The same CDR3 also results from other DNA sequences found in this sample. The rearrangement uses TRBV19 and TRBJ1-1, with D unclear. This CDR3 region has 11 residues. Between the trimmed V and J ends, which lost 7 bases and 1 base, there was a span of 4 bases. CDR1 is LNHDA, CDR2 SQIVND, per germline (reference sequence). CDR3 nucleotide sequence: TGTGCCAGTACCGGGAACACTGAAGCTTTCTTT. Residues: CASTGNTEAFF.

This chain links TRBV27 with TRBJ1-5, with D unresolved. The CDR3 contains 13 residues. The ends were cut back, 5 bases at V and 4 bases at J, with 9 bases in the middle. Germline V gene lookup returns CDR1 MNHEY and CDR2 SMNVEV (reference sequence). The CDR3 coding sequence is TGTGCCAGCAGTCACGGTTGGAATCAGCCCCAGCATTTT. This translates into CASSHGWNQPQHF.

The V and J genes are TRBV9 and TRBJ1-2; 7 nucleotides align to TRBD1. The CDR3 loop spans 13 amino acids. CDR1 and CDR2 from the germline V gene are SGDLS and YYNGEE. The V segment lost 4 bases and the J segment 6 bases; nucleotides outside the gene matches: 6. CDR3 coding DNA: TGTGCCAGCAGCAACAGGGGTATAAATGGCTACACCTTC. Protein product: CASSNRGINGYTF.

The chain couples TRBV2 to TRBJ2-5; 11 nucleotides agree with TRBD1. The CDR3 runs 16 residues. The V gene's germline CDR1 is SNHLY and CDR2 FYNNEI. V dropped 6 bases and J dropped 6; count of bases not matched to a gene: 12. CDR3 protein: CASSPGLGQGEKTQYF. CDR3 in DNA: TGTGCCAGCAGCCCTGGTTTGGGACAGGGGGAAAAGACCCAGTACTTC.

This clone was observed a few times. J is TRBJ2-5 and V is TRBV18, with D perhaps matching TRBD2 (5 bases). This CDR3 contains 16 residues. The germline V gene has CDR1 KGHSH and CDR2 LQKENI. Trimming took off 0 bases at V and 0 bases at J, with 11 bases between the two ends. The CDR3 loop reads CASSPPTGTYQETQYF. The CDR3 DNA reads TGTGCCAGCTCACCACCTACGGGAACGTACCAAGAGACCCAGTACTTC.

The V and J genes are TRBV5-1 and TRBJ2-3; 10 nucleotides line up with TRBD2. The CDR3 extends over 15 amino acids. The germline V gene encodes CDR1 SGHRS and CDR2 YFSETQ. J was trimmed by 3 bases and V by 1 base; bases with no gene match: 2. The CDR3 here is CASSLTSGVTDTQYF. The CDR3 nucleotides read TGCGCCAGCAGCTTGACTAGCGGGGTAACAGATACGCAGTATTTT.

This chain links TRBV6-5 with TRBJ2-1; a weak D match, TRBD1 (6 bases). The CDR3 totals 16 residues. CDR1 is MNHEY, CDR2 SVGAGI, per germline. With 4 bases removed from V and 0 bases from J, the gap between germline ends came to 13 bases. CDR3: CASSLPGTSSYNEQFF. The CDR3 DNA follows: TGTGCCAGCAGTTTACCCGGGACAAGCTCCTACAATGAGCAGTTCTTC.

The chain is built from TRBV6-6 and TRBJ1-5; D uncertain. CDR3 length equals 14 residues. Trimming took off 6 bases at V and 12 bases at J, with 21 bases between the two ends. The V gene's germline CDR1 is MNHNY and CDR2 SVGAGI (reference sequence). The chain's CDR3 is CASSGIRNDDRQHF. The CDR3 DNA is TGTGCCAGCAGCGGGATCAGGAACGATGATCGCCAGCATTTT.

V is TRBV4-2 and J is TRBJ2-2; the match to TRBD1 covers 7 bases. Germline-derived CDR1 and CDR2 are LGHNA and YNFKEQ. The V gene end was trimmed by 0 bases and the J gene end by 6 bases; junction bases not matched to a gene: 1. The CDR3 length is 14 residues. In nucleotides, the CDR3 is TGTGCCAGCAGCCAAGATCAGGGGGCCGGGGAGCTGTTTTTT. It encodes CASSQDQGAGELFF.

The rearrangement uses TRBV24-1 and TRBJ1-2, with D unresolved. The CDR3 loop spans 13 amino acids. V was cut by 2 bases and J by 4 bases, with 7 bases left in between. Germline V gene lookup returns CDR1 KGHDR and CDR2 SFDVKD. The CDR3 sequence: CATSDSFGYGYTF. CDR3 coding DNA: TGTGCCACCAGTGATTCTTTCGGCTATGGCTACACCTTC.

The CDR3 DNA follows: TGTGCCAGCAGCTTAGGGGCATCCGGGGAGCTGTTTTTT. Its translation: CASSLGASGELFF. This chain links TRBV7-9 with TRBJ2-2, with unresolved D. Trimming stripped 1 base from V and 6 bases from J, with 6 bases between. The CDR3 consists of 13 residues. CDR1 is SEHNR and CDR2 is FQNEAQ in the germline V gene (reference sequence).

CDR3 DNA: TGTGCCAGCAGCTTGGGTGCGGGGGGCTCCTACAATGAGCAGTTCTTC. It encodes CASSLGAGGSYNEQFF. The rearrangement uses TRBV5-6 and TRBJ2-1; TRBD2 agrees at 8 bases. Germline V gives CDR1 SGHDT, CDR2 YYEEEE. The V segment lost 0 bases and the J segment 0 bases; nucleotides outside the gene matches: 2. The CDR3 has 16 residues.

The chain combines TRBV6-6 with TRBJ1-2, with 9 positions matching TRBD1. The germline V gene encodes CDR1 MNHNY and CDR2 SVGAGI (reference sequence). The ends lost 7 bases at V and 4 bases at J; junction bases unmatched: 7. The CDR3 sequence is 14 residues long. Written as DNA, the CDR3 is TGTGCCAGCATTCTCCTGGACAGGGGCTATGGCTACACCTTC. Amino acids: CASILLDRGYGYTF.

This sequence joins TRBV5-7 and TRBJ2-2; D unresolved. TRBV5-7 is placed among ORFs of uncertain function. The V end was cut by 0 bases, the J end by 5 bases, with 17 bases between. This CDR3 spans 17 amino acids. This CDR3 is CASSLEVTFCRTGELFF. For the CDR3, the DNA is TGTGCCAGCAGCTTGGAGGTGACATTCTGCAGGACCGGGGAGCTGTTTTTT.

The rearrangement uses TRBV30 and TRBJ2-7, with TRBD1 matching 7 bases. The CDR3 loop spans 15 amino acids. Germline-derived CDR1 and CDR2 are GTSNPN and SVGIG (reference sequence). V trimming: 0 bases; J trimming: 6 bases; junction bases outside the gene matches: 11. The CDR3 region is CAWSVSGQALSEQYF. The CDR3 nucleotides are TGTGCCTGGAGTGTAAGCGGACAGGCTCTTAGCGAGCAGTACTTC.

The rearrangement uses TRBV11-3 and TRBJ2-5, with TRBD1 as a possible D gene (6 bases). Trimming took off 2 bases at V and 4 bases at J, with 14 bases between the two ends. This CDR3 region has 15 residues. Germline CDR1 is SGHNT and CDR2 is YENEEA. The CDR3, as DNA: TGTGCCAGCAGCTTATCAGGGGCTTCCGGAGAGACCCAGTACTTC. This gives the protein CASSLSGASGETQYF. Based on the CDR3 plus reference TRBV11-3 and TRBJ2-5, the full variable domain is EAGVVQSPRYKIIEKKQPVAFWCNPISGHNTLYWYLQNLGQGPELLIRYENEEAVDDSQLPKDRFSAERLKGVDSTLKIQPAELGDSAVYLCASSLSGASGETQYFGPGTRLLVL.

The chain is built from TRBV12-2 and TRBJ1-4. TRBV12-2 is recorded as a pseudogene. The CDR3 loop spans 17 amino acids. The CDR3 bases are TGTGCAAGTCGCTTAGGCAATCAATTCGGAGGAGCTGAAAAACTGTTTTTT. Residues: CASRLGNQFGGAEKLFF.

The CDR3 region is CASSYLGQQETQYF. The CDR3 DNA is TGTGCCAGTAGTTACTTGGGACAGCAAGAGACCCAGTACTTC. The J gene is TRBJ2-5, the V gene TRBV19, with 7 bases aligning to TRBD1. Germline CDR1 and CDR2: LNHDA and SQIVND (reference sequence). V lost 5 bases to trimming and J lost 2 bases; unmatched junction nucleotides: 5. CDR3 length: 14 amino acids.

The table lists this clone with a few counts. This chain links TRBV11-1 with TRBJ1-6, with D perhaps matching TRBD1 (6 bases). Germline CDR1 reads SGHAT; CDR2 reads FQDESV (reference sequence). The CDR3 loop spans 13 amino acids. The V end was cut by 5 bases, the J end by 7 bases, with 9 bases between. CDR3 residues: CASSVGQNSPLHF. CDR3 nucleotides: TGTGCCAGCAGCGTCGGACAGAATTCACCCCTCCACTTT.

The rearrangement joins TRBV3-1 (or the pseudogene TRBV3-2) to TRBJ2-1, with 13 bases identical to TRBD2. J was trimmed by 9 bases and V by 1 base; bases with no gene match: 12. The CDR3 sequence is 18 residues long. CDR1 is LGHDT and CDR2 is YNNKEL in the germline V gene (reference sequence). CDR3 sequence (DNA): TGTGCCAGCAGCCAAGCGGGCACTCGAAGGACTAGCGGGAGTGAGCAGTTCTTC. It specifies CASSQAGTRRTSGSEQFF.

This CDR3 is CASKRQGAQGEQYF. The DNA for the CDR3 is TGTGCCAGCAAAAGACAGGGGGCGCAGGGCGAGCAGTACTTC. J is TRBJ2-7 and V is TRBV6-5, with 10 bases identical to TRBD1. With 7 bases clipped from V and 6 bases from J, the junction kept 9 bases outside the gene matches. The CDR3 length is 14 residues. CDR1 MNHEY and CDR2 SVGAGI come from the germline V gene.

V usage is TRBV5-4 and J usage is TRBJ1-1; no clear D. Per germline, CDR1 SGHNT and CDR2 YYREEE (reference sequence). V gave up 5 bases and J gave up 1 base, with 12 bases separating them. The CDR3 contains 14 residues. The CDR3, as DNA: TGTGCCAGCAGGTCCGGACGGGAGAACACTGAAGCTTTCTTT. This gives the protein CASRSGRENTEAFF.

The chain uses TRBV6-5 and TRBJ2-3; 7 bases match TRBD1. The CDR3 extends over 14 amino acids. The V and J ends lost 6 bases and 2 bases, in that order; junction bases with no gene match: 5. In germline, CDR1 is MNHEY, CDR2 SVGAGI. The CDR3 DNA reads as TGTGCCAGCAGGCCGGGACAGATCACAGATACGCAGTATTTT. Translated: CASRPGQITDTQYF.

The chain couples TRBV5-4 to TRBJ2-2; a weak D match, TRBD2 (6 bases). This CDR3 spans 14 amino acids. Deletions cut 3 bases from V and 8 bases from J, with 14 bases between. The germline V gene encodes CDR1 SGHNT and CDR2 YYREEE (reference sequence). The CDR3 bases are TGTGCCAGCAGCTCCCAGGGACTTTGGGGGGAGCTGTTTTTT. Amino acids: CASSSQGLWGELFF.

This sequence joins TRBV7-9 and TRBJ2-7; D unresolved. The CDR3 runs to 11 residues. Germline values: CDR1 SEHNR, CDR2 FQNEAQ (reference sequence). Deletions cut 5 bases from V and 4 bases from J, with 6 bases between. The chain's CDR3 is CASSPEYEQYF. In nucleotides, the CDR3 is TGTGCCAGCAGCCCAGAATACGAGCAGTACTTC. Supplemented by reference TRBV7-9 and TRBJ2-7, the full variable domain reads DTGVSQNPRHKITKRGQNVTFRCDPISEHNRLYWYRQTLGQGPEFLTYFQNEAQLEKSRLLSDRFSAERPKGSFSTLEIQRTEQGDSAMYLCASSPEYEQYFGPGTRLTVT.

This chain links TRBV27 with TRBJ1-6; D is undetermined. Trimming shortened V by 3 bases and J by 0 bases, and 9 bases separated the two germline ends. CDR3 length: 16 amino acids. In germline, CDR1 is MNHEY, CDR2 SMNVEV (reference sequence). The CDR3 spells CASSLEWSSYNSPLHF. CDR3 nucleotides: TGTGCCAGCAGTTTGGAGTGGAGCTCCTATAATTCACCCCTCCACTTT.